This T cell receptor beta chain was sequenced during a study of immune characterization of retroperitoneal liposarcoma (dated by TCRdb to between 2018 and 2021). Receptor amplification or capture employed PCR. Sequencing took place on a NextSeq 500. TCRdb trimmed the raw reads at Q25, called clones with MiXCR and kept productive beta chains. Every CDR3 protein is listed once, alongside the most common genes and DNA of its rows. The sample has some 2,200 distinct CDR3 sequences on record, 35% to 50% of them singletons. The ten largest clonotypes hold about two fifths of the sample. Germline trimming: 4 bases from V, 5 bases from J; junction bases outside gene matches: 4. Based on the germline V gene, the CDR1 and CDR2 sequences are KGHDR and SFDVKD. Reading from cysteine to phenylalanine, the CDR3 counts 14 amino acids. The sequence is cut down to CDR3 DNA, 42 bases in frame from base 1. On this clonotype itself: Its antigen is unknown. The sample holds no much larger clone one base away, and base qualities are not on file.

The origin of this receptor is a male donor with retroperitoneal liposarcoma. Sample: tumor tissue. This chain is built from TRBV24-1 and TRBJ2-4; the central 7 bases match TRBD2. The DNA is TGTGCCACCAGTGAGGGAGGGATCGAAAACATTCAGTACTTC. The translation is CATSEGGIENIQYF.